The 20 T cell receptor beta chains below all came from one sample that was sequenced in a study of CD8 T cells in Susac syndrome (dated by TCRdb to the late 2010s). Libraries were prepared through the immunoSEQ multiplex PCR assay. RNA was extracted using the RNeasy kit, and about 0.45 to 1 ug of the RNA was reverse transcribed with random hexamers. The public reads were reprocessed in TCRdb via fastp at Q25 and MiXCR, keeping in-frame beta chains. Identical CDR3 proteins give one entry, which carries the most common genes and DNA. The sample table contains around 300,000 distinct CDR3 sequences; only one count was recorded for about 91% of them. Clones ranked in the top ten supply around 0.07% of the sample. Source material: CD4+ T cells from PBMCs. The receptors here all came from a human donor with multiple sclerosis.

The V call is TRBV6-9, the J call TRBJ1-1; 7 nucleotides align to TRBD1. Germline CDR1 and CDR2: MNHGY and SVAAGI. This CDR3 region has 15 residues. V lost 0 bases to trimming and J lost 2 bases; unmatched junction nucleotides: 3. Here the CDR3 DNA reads TGTGCCAGCAGTTATTCGGGACAGCTAAACACTGAAGCTTTCTTT. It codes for CASSYSGQLNTEAFF.

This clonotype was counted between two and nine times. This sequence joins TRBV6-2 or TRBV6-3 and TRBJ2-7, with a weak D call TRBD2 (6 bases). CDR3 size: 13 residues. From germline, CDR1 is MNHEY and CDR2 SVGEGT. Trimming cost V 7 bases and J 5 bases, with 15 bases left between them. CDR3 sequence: CASTRDWGDEQYF. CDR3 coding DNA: TGTGCCAGCACCCGGGACTGGGGGGACGAGCAGTACTTC.

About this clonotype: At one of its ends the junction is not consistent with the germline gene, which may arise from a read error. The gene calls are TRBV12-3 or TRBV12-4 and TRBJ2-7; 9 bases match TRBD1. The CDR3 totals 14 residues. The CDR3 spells CASRLGTGFYEQYF. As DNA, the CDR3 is TGTGCGAGCAGGTTGGGGACAGGGTTTTACGAGCAGTACTTC.

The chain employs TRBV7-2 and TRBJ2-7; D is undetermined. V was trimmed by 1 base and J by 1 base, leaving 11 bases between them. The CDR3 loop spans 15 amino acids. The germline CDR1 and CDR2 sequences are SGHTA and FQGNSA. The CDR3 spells CASSLGARISYEQYF. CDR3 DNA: TGTGCCAGCAGCTTAGGGGCCAGGATATCCTACGAGCAGTACTTC.

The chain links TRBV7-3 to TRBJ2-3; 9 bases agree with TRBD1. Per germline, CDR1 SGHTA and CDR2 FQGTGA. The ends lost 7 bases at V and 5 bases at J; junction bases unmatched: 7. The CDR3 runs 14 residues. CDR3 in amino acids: CASNPGQGVDTQYF. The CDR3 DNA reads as TGTGCCAGCAACCCGGGACAGGGAGTAGATACGCAGTATTTT.

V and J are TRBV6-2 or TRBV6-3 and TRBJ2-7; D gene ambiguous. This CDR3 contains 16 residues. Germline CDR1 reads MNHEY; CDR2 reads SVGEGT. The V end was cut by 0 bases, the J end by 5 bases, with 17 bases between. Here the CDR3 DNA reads TGTGCCAGCAGTTACTCGAACCTTGAGCAGGTCGACGAGCAGTACTTC. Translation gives CASSYSNLEQVDEQYF.

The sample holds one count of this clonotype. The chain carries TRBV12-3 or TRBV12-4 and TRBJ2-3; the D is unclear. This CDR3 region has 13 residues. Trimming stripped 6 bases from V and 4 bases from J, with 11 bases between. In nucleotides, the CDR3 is TGTGCCAGCAGGGTGAGATGGGCAGATACGCAGTATTTT. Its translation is CASRVRWADTQYF.

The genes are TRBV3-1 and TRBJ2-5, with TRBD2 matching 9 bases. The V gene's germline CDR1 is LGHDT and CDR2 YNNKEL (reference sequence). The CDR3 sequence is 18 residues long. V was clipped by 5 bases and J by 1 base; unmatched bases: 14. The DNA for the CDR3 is TGTGCCAGCAGCTTCCGAATTTCAGCGGGGGGACTCCAAGAGACCCAGTACTTC. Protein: CASSFRISAGGLQETQYF.

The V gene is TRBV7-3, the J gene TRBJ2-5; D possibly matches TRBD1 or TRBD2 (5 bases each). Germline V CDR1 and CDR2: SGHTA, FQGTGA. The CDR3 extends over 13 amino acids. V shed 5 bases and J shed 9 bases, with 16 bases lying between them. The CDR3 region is CASSPSPGAAQYF. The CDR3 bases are TGTGCCAGCAGCCCTAGCCCCGGGGCGGCCCAGTACTTC.

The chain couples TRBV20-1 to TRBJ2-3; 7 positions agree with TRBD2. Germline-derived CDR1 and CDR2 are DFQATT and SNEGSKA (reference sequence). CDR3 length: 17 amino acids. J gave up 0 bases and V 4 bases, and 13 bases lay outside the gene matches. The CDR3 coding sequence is TGCAGTGCTATTCAACCGGCGCGGGGGATTAGCACAGATACGCAGTATTTT. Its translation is CSAIQPARGISTDTQYF.

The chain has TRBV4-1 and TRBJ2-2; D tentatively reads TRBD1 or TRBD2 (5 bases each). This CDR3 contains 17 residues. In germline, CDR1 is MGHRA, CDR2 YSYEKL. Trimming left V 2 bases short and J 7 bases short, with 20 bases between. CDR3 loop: CASSQSQDFPGLGELFF. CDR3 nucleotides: TGCGCCAGCAGCCAAAGTCAGGACTTCCCGGGGCTCGGGGAGCTGTTTTTT.

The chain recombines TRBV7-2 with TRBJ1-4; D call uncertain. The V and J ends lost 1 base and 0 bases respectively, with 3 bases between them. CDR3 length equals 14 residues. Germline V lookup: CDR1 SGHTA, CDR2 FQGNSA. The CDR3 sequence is CASSLVTTNEKLFF. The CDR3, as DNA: TGTGCCAGCAGCTTAGTCACAACTAATGAAAAACTGTTTTTT.

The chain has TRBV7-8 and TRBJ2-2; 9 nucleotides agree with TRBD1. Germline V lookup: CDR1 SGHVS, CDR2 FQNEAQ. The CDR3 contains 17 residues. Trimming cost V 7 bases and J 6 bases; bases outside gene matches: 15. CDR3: CASTRPSGTGSAGELFF. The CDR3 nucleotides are TGTGCCAGCACCAGACCATCCGGGACAGGGTCTGCCGGGGAGCTGTTTTTT.

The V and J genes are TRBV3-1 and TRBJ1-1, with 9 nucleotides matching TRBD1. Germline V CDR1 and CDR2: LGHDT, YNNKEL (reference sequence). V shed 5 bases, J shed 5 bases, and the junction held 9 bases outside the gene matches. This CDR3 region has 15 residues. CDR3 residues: CASSFLGQGKTEAFF. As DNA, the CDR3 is TGTGCCAGCAGCTTCCTGGGACAGGGAAAAACTGAAGCTTTCTTT.

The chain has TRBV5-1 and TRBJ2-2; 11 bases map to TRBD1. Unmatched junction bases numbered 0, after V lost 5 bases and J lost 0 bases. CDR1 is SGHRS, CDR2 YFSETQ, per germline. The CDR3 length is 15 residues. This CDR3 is CASRDRGPNTGELFF. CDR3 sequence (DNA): TGCGCCAGCAGGGACAGGGGGCCGAACACCGGGGAGCTGTTTTTT.

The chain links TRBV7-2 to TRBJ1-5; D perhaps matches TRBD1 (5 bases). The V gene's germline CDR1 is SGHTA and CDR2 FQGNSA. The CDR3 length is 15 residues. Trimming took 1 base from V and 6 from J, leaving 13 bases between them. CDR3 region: CASSLVGTTAQPQHF. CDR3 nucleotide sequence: TGTGCCAGCAGCTTAGTAGGGACGACGGCTCAGCCCCAGCATTTT. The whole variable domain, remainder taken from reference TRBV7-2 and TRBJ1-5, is GAGVSQSPSNKVTEKGKDVELRCDPISGHTALYWYRQSLGQGLEFLIYFQGNSAPDKSGLPSDRFSAERTGGSVSTLTIQRTQQEDSAVYLCASSLVGTTAQPQHFGDGTRLSIL.

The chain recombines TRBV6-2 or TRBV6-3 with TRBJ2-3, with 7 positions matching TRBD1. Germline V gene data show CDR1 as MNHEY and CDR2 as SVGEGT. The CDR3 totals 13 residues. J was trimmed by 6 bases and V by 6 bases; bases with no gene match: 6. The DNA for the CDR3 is TGTGCCAGCAGCCGACAGGGCTGGGATACGCAGTATTTT. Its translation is CASSRQGWDTQYF.

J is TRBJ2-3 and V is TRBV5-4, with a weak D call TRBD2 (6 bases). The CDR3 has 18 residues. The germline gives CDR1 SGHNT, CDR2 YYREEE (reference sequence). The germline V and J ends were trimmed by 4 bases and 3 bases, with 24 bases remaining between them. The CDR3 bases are TGTGCCAGCAGCATAGGAGCCACGACTGGGCGGGGAACAGATACGCAGTATTTT. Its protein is CASSIGATTGRGTDTQYF.

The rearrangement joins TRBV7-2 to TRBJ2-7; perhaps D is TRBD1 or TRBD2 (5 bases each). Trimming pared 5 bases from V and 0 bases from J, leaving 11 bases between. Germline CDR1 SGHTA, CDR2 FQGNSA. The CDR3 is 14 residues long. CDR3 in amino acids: CASSNGASSYEQYF. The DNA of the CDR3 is TGTGCCAGCAGCAACGGGGCCAGCTCCTACGAGCAGTACTTC. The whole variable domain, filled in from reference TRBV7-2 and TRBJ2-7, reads GAGVSQSPSNKVTEKGKDVELRCDPISGHTALYWYRQSLGQGLEFLIYFQGNSAPDKSGLPSDRFSAERTGGSVSTLTIQRTQQEDSAVYLCASSNGASSYEQYFGPGTRLTVT.

The DNA of the CDR3 is TGTGCCAGCAGCTTCGCTAGCGGGAGGTCCTACGAGCAGTACTTC. It translates to CASSFASGRSYEQYF. The chain employs TRBV7-9 and TRBJ2-7, with 11 bases aligning to TRBD2. Per the germline V gene, CDR1 is SEHNR and CDR2 is FQNEAQ (reference sequence). The CDR3 sequence is 15 residues long. V lost 3 bases to trimming and J lost 1 base; unmatched junction nucleotides: 2. The full variable domain, rest sourced from reference TRBV7-9 and TRBJ2-7, is DTGVSQNPRHKITKRGQNVTFRCDPISEHNRLYWYRQTLGQGPEFLTYFQNEAQLEKSRLLSDRFSAERPKGSFSTLEIQRTEQGDSAMYLCASSFASGRSYEQYFGPGTRLTVT.